This T cell receptor (beta chain) is from a study of cytotoxic CD8 clonotypes in ibrutinib-treated CLL. Turning to the study itself: The study recorded mean values of approximately 260,000 productive templates and tens of thousands of productive rearrangements per sample.

This CDR3 contains 14 residues. The V gene's germline CDR1 is SGHRS and CDR2 YFSETQ. Trimming took 7 bases from V and 0 from J; bases not matched to a gene: 3. This clone was detected a few times. The intended depth for sequencing was 1 in 200,000 to 1 in 1 million T cells. Data came from immunoSEQ multiplex PCR; TCRdb stores just in-frame clones and leaves some out. The sample has tens of thousands of clones, 55% to 70% seen once. The chain carries TRBV5-1 and TRBJ2-3; 9 bases map to TRBD1. The starting material was PBMCs, obtained after 24 months of ibrutinib treatment. This sequence was found in a human donor with chronic lymphocytic leukemia. The CDR3 DNA sequence: TGCGCCAGCGGGACAGGGCAGAGCACAGATACGCAGTATTTT. Translation: CASGTGQSTDTQYF.